These 27 T cell receptor beta chains originate from one sample sequenced in a study of neurological immune-mediated disorders. TCRdb called the 5' RACE reads again in MiXCR, with one record for every CDR3 protein. The table includes more than 75,000 distinct CDR3 sequences, 10% to 13% detected once. Sequencing input: PBMCs. The source of these receptors is a man in his forties or fifties in good health.

This clonotype was detected ten times or more. The rearrangement joins TRBV4-2 to TRBJ2-7; D is perhaps TRBD2 (6 bases). Trimming took 2 bases from V and 1 from J, leaving 24 bases between them. The germline CDR1 and CDR2 sequences are LGHNA and YNFKEQ. This CDR3 has 19 residues. Here the CDR3 DNA reads TGTGCCAGCAGCCAAAGGGCCGAGCTTCTAGCGTTCGTTTCCTACGAGCAGTACTTC. Encoded protein: CASSQRAELLAFVSYEQYF.

This clonotype was seen repeatedly, ten times or more. The chain employs TRBV20-1 and TRBJ2-2; 10 nucleotides match TRBD2. The germline V gene has CDR1 DFQATT and CDR2 SNEGSKA (reference sequence). Losses at the gene ends were 3 bases for V and 3 bases for J; bases not matched to a gene: 13. The CDR3 loop spans 18 amino acids. CDR3 coding DNA: TGCAGTGCTAGTGGCTTTTCTAGCGGGAGTAAGGACACCGGGGAGCTGTTTTTT. Protein sequence: CSASGFSSGSKDTGELFF.

This clonotype was observed at least ten times. V is TRBV3-1 and J is TRBJ2-3; D is possibly TRBD1 or TRBD2 (5 bases each). In germline, CDR1 is LGHDT, CDR2 YNNKEL (reference sequence). V was trimmed by 4 bases and J by 4 bases, leaving 15 bases between them. This CDR3 region has 15 residues. The DNA of the CDR3 is TGTGCCAGCAGCCCTCTTGGGCCGGGGCCAGATACGCAGTATTTT. Translated: CASSPLGPGPDTQYF.

This clonotype has at least ten counts. The chain's CDR3 is CASSFLRDLHLETQYF. For the CDR3, the DNA is TGTGCCAGCAGCTTTCTCCGGGACCTCCACCTAGAGACCCAGTACTTC. The chain couples TRBV7-2 to TRBJ2-5; D might be TRBD1 or TRBD2, each matching 5 bases. V was pared by 3 bases and J by 4 bases, with 18 bases between. Germline V gene lookup returns CDR1 SGHTA and CDR2 FQGNSA. The CDR3 runs 16 residues. Variable domain in full (rest from reference TRBV7-2 and TRBJ2-5): GAGVSQSPSNKVTEKGKDVELRCDPISGHTALYWYRQSLGQGLEFLIYFQGNSAPDKSGLPSDRFSAERTGGSVSTLTIQRTQQEDSAVYLCASSFLRDLHLETQYFGPGTRLLVL.

This clonotype was observed at least ten times. The CDR3 nucleotides read TGTGCCAGCAGGCTCCGTGCAACTAATGAAAAACTGTTTTTT. Protein: CASRLRATNEKLFF. The chain combines TRBV12-3 or TRBV12-4 with TRBJ1-4, with D uncertain. The V end lost 6 bases, the J end lost 0 bases, and 8 bases lay between the germline ends. The length of the CDR3 is 14 residues.

This clonotype was detected once. The chain uses TRBV28 and TRBJ2-7, with TRBD2 matching over 7 bases. The CDR3 totals 15 residues. The trim removed 4 bases at V and 3 bases at J, leaving 9 bases unmatched. Germline V CDR1 and CDR2: MDHEN, SYDVKM. The CDR3 region is CASSSPGGRDYEQYF. The CDR3 bases are TGTGCCAGCAGTTCCCCGGGGGGACGGGACTACGAGCAGTACTTC. The full variable domain, its missing parts supplied by reference TRBV28 and TRBJ2-7, is DVKVTQSSRYLVKRTGEKVFLECVQDMDHENMFWYRQDPGLGLRLIYFSYDVKMKEKGDIPEGYSVSREKKERFSLILESASTNQTSMYLCASSSPGGRDYEQYFGPGTRLTVT.

The rearrangement links TRBV5-1 to TRBJ2-5; 13 bases fit TRBD2. Looked up from germline, CDR1 is SGHRS and CDR2 is YFSETQ. J was trimmed by 5 bases and V by 3 bases; bases with no gene match: 10. CDR3 length: 17 residues. The CDR3 sequence is CASSSGLAGVEWETQYF. In nucleotides, the CDR3 is TGCGCCAGCAGCTCCGGACTAGCGGGAGTCGAGTGGGAGACCCAGTACTTC.

At least ten counts were recorded for this clonotype. CDR3: CASSPTGMDGYTF. The CDR3 DNA sequence: TGTGCCAGCAGCCCAACAGGGATGGATGGCTACACCTTC. V and J are TRBV14 and TRBJ1-2; D is perhaps TRBD1 (6 bases). The germline V gene has CDR1 SGHDN and CDR2 FVKESK. This CDR3 spans 13 amino acids. V was shortened by 4 bases and J by 6 bases, with 12 bases between the two germline ends.

This clonotype occurred many times. The V and J genes are TRBV29-1 and TRBJ1-1; tentatively, D is TRBD1 (6 bases). Trimming stripped 4 bases from V and 7 bases from J, with 19 bases between. CDR1 is SQVTM and CDR2 is ANQGSEA in the germline V gene. This CDR3 contains 14 residues. In DNA, the CDR3 is TGCAGCGTTGTCGGTGGGGGCGGGTATGGTGAAGCTTTCTTT. Protein product: CSVVGGGGYGEAFF.

Many counts were recorded for this clonotype. V is TRBV7-9 and J is TRBJ2-7; 10 bases are shared with TRBD2. V shed 1 base, J shed 3 bases, and the junction held 3 bases outside the gene matches. Germline V lookup: CDR1 SEHNR, CDR2 FQNEAQ (reference sequence). The CDR3 covers 15 residues. CDR3 DNA: TGTGCCAGCAGCTTAGGTAGCGGGAGGAGCTACGAGCAGTACTTC. It specifies CASSLGSGRSYEQYF.

With respect to this clonotype: Sequence at one end of the junction differs from germline and may be a read error. The chain combines TRBV20-1 with TRBJ2-5; 8 bases map to TRBD1. The CDR3 spans 18 residues. From germline, CDR1 is DFQATT and CDR2 SNEGSKA (reference sequence). The CDR3 sequence is CSARPRRGPPKYQETRYF. The CDR3 DNA follows: TGCAGTGCCCGGCCCCGCAGGGGGCCACCTAAGTACCAAGAGACCCGGTACTTC.

The chain joins TRBV6-5 to TRBJ2-2, with TRBD1 matching 11 bases. CDR3 length equals 14 residues. With 6 bases clipped from V and 17 bases from J, the junction kept 14 bases outside the gene matches. The germline V gene encodes CDR1 MNHEY and CDR2 SVGAGI. This CDR3 is CASRRTGGTGDLFF. CDR3 sequence (DNA): TGTGCCAGCAGGCGGACAGGGGGCACCGGGGATCTTTTTTTT.

This clonotype has ten or more counts. The chain couples TRBV4-1 to TRBJ2-3; 12 bases are a match to TRBD2. CDR3 length: 17 residues. Trimming took 5 bases from V and 1 from J; bases not matched to a gene: 7. CDR1 is MGHRA and CDR2 is YSYEKL in the germline V gene. The CDR3 loop reads CASSTRLAGVGTDTQYF. The CDR3 DNA sequence: TGCGCCAGCAGCACGCGACTAGCGGGAGTGGGCACAGATACGCAGTATTTT.

This clonotype was seen ten or more times. The chain has TRBV7-9 and TRBJ2-5; D is possibly TRBD1 or TRBD2 (5 bases each). CDR1 and CDR2 from the germline V gene are SEHNR and FQNEAQ (reference sequence). CDR3 length: 16 residues. The V gene lost 0 bases and the J gene lost 2 bases, with 13 bases spanning the gap. The CDR3 nucleotides read TGTGCCAGCAGCTTAGCCGGTCGGGGACCTCAAGAGACCCAGTACTTC. Encoded protein: CASSLAGRGPQETQYF.

Notes on this clonotype: A read error may be the cause here, since a much bigger clone is one base away. The chain has TRBV5-1 and TRBJ2-1; D not certain. Looked up from germline, CDR1 is SGHRS and CDR2 is YFSETQ. CDR3 length: 12 amino acids. The V gene lost 4 bases and the J gene lost 7 bases, with 9 bases spanning the gap. CDR3 sequence reads: CASSVAVNEQFF. The CDR3 DNA follows: TGCGCCAGCAGCGTGGCCGTAAATGAGCAGTTCTTC.

Ten or more counts support this clonotype. J is TRBJ2-1 and V is TRBV28; D is possibly TRBD1 (6 bases). Germline-derived CDR1 and CDR2 are MDHEN and SYDVKM. CDR3 size: 12 residues. The V end was cut by 3 bases, the J end by 9 bases, with 9 bases between. The CDR3 loop is CASSFGQSEQFF. CDR3 DNA sequence: TGTGCCAGCAGTTTTGGACAGAGTGAGCAGTTCTTC. The full variable domain, in which reference TRBV28 and TRBJ2-1 provide the parts outside the CDR3, is DVKVTQSSRYLVKRTGEKVFLECVQDMDHENMFWYRQDPGLGLRLIYFSYDVKMKEKGDIPEGYSVSREKKERFSLILESASTNQTSMYLCASSFGQSEQFFGPGTRLTVL.

This clonotype was recorded at least ten times. This sequence joins TRBV5-1 and TRBJ2-7; 8 nucleotides line up with TRBD2. In germline, CDR1 is SGHRS, CDR2 YFSETQ. The V segment lost 2 bases and the J segment 6 bases; nucleotides outside the gene matches: 7. The CDR3 contains 14 residues. Written as DNA, the CDR3 is TGCGCCAGCAGCTTAGCGGGAGAGGGGATCGAGCAGTACTTC. Translation: CASSLAGEGIEQYF.

This clonotype has more than one count but fewer than ten. The genes are TRBV24-1 and TRBJ1-1, with D unresolved. The V gene's germline CDR1 is KGHDR and CDR2 SFDVKD. This CDR3 is built from 12 residues. V lost 1 base and J 4 bases, leaving 3 bases between the germline ends. CDR3: CATSDFGTEAFF. In DNA, the CDR3 is TGTGCCACCAGTGATTTTGGCACTGAAGCTTTCTTT.

The table lists this clonotype with many counts. The rearrangement links TRBV5-1 to TRBJ2-7, with 11 positions matching TRBD2. The CDR3 loop spans 16 amino acids. After removal of 4 bases from V and 0 bases from J, the junction contained 6 bases not matched to a gene. Germline V gives CDR1 SGHRS, CDR2 YFSETQ. This CDR3 reads CASSALTSGSSYEQYF. Here the CDR3 DNA reads TGCGCCAGCAGCGCGCTCACTAGCGGGAGCTCCTACGAGCAGTACTTC.

This clonotype has a count of ten or more. The chain joins TRBV10-3 to TRBJ1-3, with TRBD1 matching over 7 bases. From germline, CDR1 is ENHRY and CDR2 SYGVKD. The ends lost 3 bases at V and 2 bases at J; junction bases unmatched: 1. This CDR3 is 14 amino acids long. This CDR3 is CAISEQGTGNTIYF. CDR3 sequence (DNA): TGTGCCATCAGTGAACAGGGGACTGGAAACACCATATATTTT.

This clonotype came up many times. The J gene is TRBJ1-2, the V gene TRBV6-1, with D perhaps TRBD1 (5 bases). The V end was cut by 6 bases, the J end by 6 bases, with 20 bases between. Germline-derived CDR1 and CDR2 are MNHNS and SASEGT. This CDR3 has 15 residues. CDR3 region: CASSVNDQGGNGYTF. The CDR3 DNA is TGTGCCAGCAGCGTAAACGATCAGGGTGGAAATGGCTACACCTTC.

This clonotype was counted ten times or more. V gene TRBV27 combines with J gene TRBJ2-7, with D possibly TRBD1 on 6 matching bases. Germline CDR1 is MNHEY and CDR2 is SMNVEV (reference sequence). Trimming removed 6 bases from V and 2 bases from J, with 17 bases in between. The CDR3 extends over 15 amino acids. DNA for the CDR3: TGTGCCAGCAGCCCCACGCCGGGACAAGCCTACGAGCAGTACTTC. Protein sequence: CASSPTPGQAYEQYF.

This clonotype was recorded at least ten times. The chain uses TRBV2 and TRBJ2-3; D is uncertain. The CDR3 consists of 17 residues. The V end lost 1 base, the J end lost 0 bases, and 14 bases lay between the germline ends. Per germline, CDR1 SNHLY and CDR2 FYNNEI. DNA of the CDR3: TGTGCCAGCAGTGAAGGGTCGCAGTCGTATAGCACAGATACGCAGTATTTT. It is translated as CASSEGSQSYSTDTQYF.

Many counts were recorded for this clonotype. The chain joins TRBV5-1 to TRBJ1-2; D possibly corresponds to TRBD1 (5 bases). Germline V gene sequence: CDR1 SGHRS, CDR2 YFSETQ. Trimming removed 1 base at V and 9 bases at J, with 19 bases between. The CDR3 spans 15 residues. The CDR3 here is CASSLYTSGGGSYTF. As DNA, the CDR3 is TGCGCCAGCAGCTTGTACACCTCCGGGGGAGGGAGCTACACCTTC.

The genes are TRBV29-1 and TRBJ2-7; 7 nucleotides line up with TRBD1. The CDR3 loop spans 15 amino acids. V lost 7 bases and J lost 0; bases outside the gene matches: 12. Germline CDR1 and CDR2: SQVTM and ANQGSEA. The CDR3 region is CSAYLGQESSYEQYF. The CDR3 nucleotides are TGCAGCGCCTACCTAGGACAGGAGAGCTCCTACGAGCAGTACTTC.

The J gene is TRBJ2-3, the V gene TRBV5-1, with unresolved D. The germline CDR1 and CDR2 sequences are SGHRS and YFSETQ. This CDR3 has 14 amino acids. Trimming cost V 0 bases and J 0 bases, with 5 bases left between them. CDR3 region: CASSLATSTDTQYF. In nucleotides, the CDR3 is TGCGCCAGCAGCTTGGCAACTAGCACAGATACGCAGTATTTT.

This clonotype occurred many times. CDR3 loop: CASSRGMVADNTGELFF. As DNA, the CDR3 is TGTGCCAGCAGCCGAGGGATGGTGGCAGATAACACCGGGGAGCTGTTTTTT. The rearrangement links TRBV14 to TRBJ2-2, with D maybe TRBD2 (5 bases). Per germline, CDR1 SGHDN and CDR2 FVKESK. V shed 4 bases and J shed 2 bases, with 17 bases lying between them. This CDR3 spans 17 amino acids.